The 7 T cell receptor beta chains reported below all come from one sample, sequenced in a study of spatial heterogeneity in lung cancer. This sample's time point: sample taken at primary tumor resection. Without sorting, whole RNA was sequenced from tumor, nontumor lung or frozen PBMC. TCRdb analysed the 5' RACE reads with MiXCR anew, one entry per CDR3 protein. The profile shows tens of thousands of distinct CDR3 sequences, 10% to 15% of them singletons. Sequences were derived from PBMCs, sampled at surgery. Every receptor here comes from a male donor with early-stage non-small cell lung cancer.

This clonotype was observed many times. The chain employs TRBV6-1 and TRBJ2-7, with D possibly being TRBD2 (5 bases). CDR1 MNHNS and CDR2 SASEGT come from the germline V gene. V was clipped by 1 base and J by 4 bases, with 5 bases between them. The CDR3 is made up of 12 amino acids. The CDR3 DNA reads as TGTGCCAGCAGTGAAGTAGCGTACGAGCAGTACTTC. It codes for CASSEVAYEQYF.

This clonotype was counted a few times. The V gene is TRBV7-9, the J gene TRBJ2-1; maybe TRBD2 (5 bases). CDR3 length: 11 residues. CDR1 is SEHNR and CDR2 is FQNEAQ in the germline V gene (reference sequence). V lost 5 bases, J lost 12 bases, and 11 bases lay in between. The DNA for the CDR3 is TGTGCCAGCAGCAAAGACTACGTGCAGTTCTTC. Protein product: CASSKDYVQFF.

This clonotype was counted between two and nine times. The gene calls are TRBV15 and TRBJ2-2; D might be TRBD1 (6 bases). Per the germline V gene, CDR1 is LNHNV and CDR2 is YYDKDF (reference sequence). The CDR3 has 15 amino acids. The germline V and J ends were trimmed by 1 base and 5 bases, with 11 bases remaining between them. CDR3 amino acids: CATSRGGTSTGELFF. The CDR3 coding sequence is TGTGCCACCAGCAGAGGGGGGACATCGACCGGGGAGCTGTTTTTT.

This clonotype was observed many times. The rearrangement links TRBV5-6 to TRBJ1-5; possible D gene TRBD1, 5 bases. The V gene lost 1 base and the J gene lost 0 bases, with 8 bases spanning the gap. This CDR3 has 15 amino acids. Per the germline V gene, CDR1 is SGHDT and CDR2 is YYEEEE. In nucleotides, the CDR3 is TGTGCCAGCAGCTTGAGGGGATCTAGCAATCAGCCCCAGCATTTT. This sequence encodes CASSLRGSSNQPQHF.

The chain recombines TRBV7-2 with TRBJ2-5; no clear D gene. Trimming left V 1 base short and J 0 bases short, with 3 bases between. The CDR3 consists of 13 residues. CDR1 is SGHTA, CDR2 FQGNSA, per germline. This CDR3 reads CASSLDYQETQYF. CDR3 in DNA: TGTGCCAGCAGCTTAGACTACCAAGAGACCCAGTACTTC.

This clonotype was observed a few times. The V gene is TRBV2, the J gene TRBJ2-3, with D unresolved. Germline V gene sequence: CDR1 SNHLY, CDR2 FYNNEI. The length of the CDR3 is 13 residues. V lost 0 bases and J lost 2, with 3 bases in between. The CDR3 bases are TGTGCCAGCAGTGAAGCTAACACAGATACGCAGTATTTT. Its protein is CASSEANTDTQYF. The full variable domain, with the rest looked up from reference TRBV2 and TRBJ2-3, is EPEVTQTPSHQVTQMGQEVILRCVPISNHLYFYWYRQILGQKVEFLVSFYNNEISEKSEIFDDQFSVERPDGSNFTLKIRSTKLEDSAMYFCASSEANTDTQYFGPGTRLTVL.

J is TRBJ1-2 and V is TRBV5-1, with D uncertain. The CDR3 is made up of 13 amino acids. In germline, CDR1 is SGHRS, CDR2 YFSETQ. V was shortened by 0 bases and J by 8 bases, with 11 bases between the two germline ends. The chain's CDR3 is CASSLASPGGYTF. The CDR3 DNA is TGCGCCAGCAGCTTGGCCAGTCCGGGCGGCTACACCTTC.